These 26 T cell receptor beta chains were sequenced from one sample in a study of shared clonotypes between healthy human individuals. Profiled with immunoSEQ multiplex PCR; TCRdb holds only in-frame clones, not every one. The table shows about 1.5 million clones, with 96% occurring only once. Sequenced: naive CD4+ T cells sorted from blood. Described subset: CD45RA+ positively selected. The receptors originated from a man aged 25 to 45 in good health.

This chain joins TRBV7-2 and TRBJ1-4; 7 nucleotides match TRBD1. V was pared by 5 bases and J by 7 bases, with 4 bases of the junction left unmatched. CDR1 SGHTA and CDR2 FQGNSA come from the germline V gene. CDR3 length: 13 amino acids. CDR3: CASSPQGGEKLFF. The CDR3 nucleotides are TGTGCCAGCAGCCCCCAGGGGGGTGAAAAACTGTTTTTT.

This chain links TRBV4-1 with TRBJ1-4; 9 bases line up with TRBD1. V was clipped by 5 bases and J by 8 bases; unmatched bases: 6. The CDR3 is 14 amino acids. CDR1 and CDR2 from the germline V gene are MGHRA and YSYEKL. Here the CDR3 reads CASSSTGGEEKLFF. CDR3 in DNA: TGCGCCAGCAGCTCGACAGGGGGTGAGGAAAAACTGTTTTTT.

The V gene is TRBV27, the J gene TRBJ2-3; 9 nucleotides align to TRBD2. Germline CDR1 MNHEY, CDR2 SMNVEV (reference sequence). The CDR3 loop spans 22 amino acids. The trim removed 4 bases at V and 2 bases at J, leaving 25 bases unmatched. In nucleotides, the CDR3 is TGTGCCAGCAGTTCTCCGGGGACGGAATCAAAGGGACTAGCAGGGACCACAGATACGCAGTATTTT. Translated: CASSSPGTESKGLAGTTDTQYF.

This clone was picked up one time. V usage is TRBV10-3 and J usage is TRBJ1-1; 9 bases line up with TRBD1. CDR1 is ENHRY and CDR2 is SYGVKD in the germline V gene. V gave up 5 bases and J gave up 3 bases; unmatched junction bases: 13. The CDR3 covers 17 residues. The CDR3 protein is CAISHRGRSTIDTEAFF. CDR3 nucleotides: TGTGCCATCAGTCACAGGGGGCGAAGTACCATTGACACTGAAGCTTTCTTT.

The chain is built from TRBV5-1 and TRBJ2-7; TRBD2 matches 12 bases. The CDR3 spans 18 residues. Germline loops: CDR1 SGHRS, CDR2 YFSETQ. Losses at the gene ends were 2 bases for V and 6 bases for J; bases not matched to a gene: 15. Here the CDR3 reads CASSFLTSGSAHSGEQYF. DNA for the CDR3: TGCGCCAGCAGCTTTTTGACTAGCGGGAGCGCCCATTCGGGCGAGCAGTACTTC.

This chain links TRBV28 with TRBJ2-3; D possibly matches TRBD1 or TRBD2 (6 bases each). The CDR3 contains 15 residues. Germline lookup yields CDR1 MDHEN and CDR2 SYDVKM. Deletions cut 8 bases from V and 0 bases from J, with 15 bases between. Written as DNA, the CDR3 is TGTGCCAGCGGGGGGACAACCCTAAGCACAGATACGCAGTATTTT. It yields the protein CASGGTTLSTDTQYF.

This clone showed up just once. V is TRBV27 and J is TRBJ2-7, with 7 bases matching TRBD1. Losses at the gene ends were 8 bases for V and 1 base for J; bases not matched to a gene: 8. Germline loops: CDR1 MNHEY, CDR2 SMNVEV (reference sequence). CDR3 size: 14 residues. CDR3 sequence: CASRPDRVSYEQYF. Written as DNA, the CDR3 is TGTGCCAGCCGGCCCGACAGGGTATCCTACGAGCAGTACTTC.

The V and J genes are TRBV4-1 and TRBJ2-7; D could derive from TRBD1 or TRBD2 (5 bases each). V dropped 1 base and J dropped 4 bases, with 17 bases sitting between them. Germline-derived CDR1 and CDR2 are MGHRA and YSYEKL. This CDR3 is built from 16 residues. The CDR3 sequence is CASSQGLVREKYEQYF. In DNA form, the CDR3 reads TGCGCCAGCAGCCAAGGACTTGTCAGGGAGAAGTACGAGCAGTACTTC.

The chain joins TRBV7-2 to TRBJ2-2; TRBD2 matches at 8 bases. Germline CDR1 is SGHTA and CDR2 is FQGNSA. This CDR3 region has 15 residues. Trimming took 6 bases from V and 0 from J; bases not matched to a gene: 3. The CDR3 DNA reads as TGTGCCAGCAGGCTGACTAGCGCGAACACCGGGGAGCTGTTTTTT. Translation gives CASRLTSANTGELFF.

J is TRBJ1-2 and V is TRBV29-1; D is unresolved. The CDR3 has 12 amino acids. CDR1 and CDR2 from the germline V gene are SQVTM and ANQGSEA. The V gene lost 4 bases and the J gene lost 4 bases, with 10 bases spanning the gap. CDR3 region: CSVGQGSYGYTF. CDR3 DNA: TGCAGCGTTGGTCAAGGGTCCTATGGCTACACCTTC.

This chain joins TRBV18 and TRBJ1-1; tentatively, D is TRBD1 (5 bases). The V gene lost 2 bases and the J gene lost 8 bases, with 12 bases spanning the gap. The CDR3 is 13 residues long. Germline CDR1 KGHSH, CDR2 LQKENI. In DNA, the CDR3 is TGTGCCAGCTCACCAGGGGGGGTGCTAGAAGCTTTCTTT. This encodes CASSPGGVLEAFF.

This chain links TRBV15 with TRBJ2-1, with D possibly being TRBD2 (5 bases). The V gene's germline CDR1 is LNHNV and CDR2 YYDKDF (reference sequence). Trimming stripped 0 bases from V and 3 bases from J, with 15 bases between. This CDR3 has 17 amino acids. CDR3 coding DNA: TGTGCCACCAGCAGAGAAGGGCTCGGGAACGGCTACAATGAGCAGTTCTTC. Its protein is CATSREGLGNGYNEQFF.

A remark on this clone: The same CDR3 is also encoded by other DNA sequences in this sample. This chain connects TRBV5-1 to TRBJ2-7; TRBD1 aligns across 7 bases. Germline CDR1 is SGHRS and CDR2 is YFSETQ. The CDR3 spans 13 residues. V was pared by 4 bases and J by 4 bases, with 5 bases of the junction left unmatched. The CDR3 sequence: CASSPGTVYEQYF. CDR3 nucleotide sequence: TGCGCCAGCAGCCCCGGGACAGTTTACGAGCAGTACTTC.

The chain carries TRBV6-5 and TRBJ2-2; no clear D. CDR1 and CDR2 from the germline V gene are MNHEY and SVGAGI. The CDR3 sequence is 13 residues long. Deletions cut 2 bases from V and 6 bases from J, with 7 bases between. CDR3 sequence reads: CASSYGLSGELFF. The CDR3 DNA reads TGTGCCAGCAGTTACGGGCTCTCCGGGGAGCTGTTTTTT.

The chain employs TRBV11-2 and TRBJ2-5; tentative D call: TRBD1 (5 bases). The V gene lost 5 bases and the J gene lost 0 bases, with 13 bases spanning the gap. CDR1 and CDR2 from the germline V gene are SGHAT and FQNNGV. This CDR3 contains 15 residues. CDR3 loop: CASSQGAAYQETQYF. The CDR3 DNA reads as TGTGCCAGCAGCCAGGGTGCAGCGTACCAAGAGACCCAGTACTTC. Filled out from reference TRBV11-2 and TRBJ2-5, the complete variable domain reads EAGVAQSPRYKIIEKRQSVAFWCNPISGHATLYWYQQILGQGPKLLIQFQNNGVVDDSQLPKDRFSAERLKGVDSTLKIQPAKLEDSAVYLCASSQGAAYQETQYFGPGTRLLVL.

The rearrangement links TRBV13 to TRBJ2-3, with unresolved D. From germline, CDR1 is PRHDT and CDR2 FYEKMQ (reference sequence). CDR3 size: 14 residues. V dropped 0 bases and J dropped 3 bases, with 7 bases sitting between them. CDR3 in DNA: TGTGCCAGCAGCTTAGGGGGAACTACAGATACGCAGTATTTT. Its translation: CASSLGGTTDTQYF.

The chain couples TRBV4-2 to TRBJ1-5; 8 bases are a match to TRBD1. CDR1 and CDR2 from the germline V gene are LGHNA and YNFKEQ. The V segment lost 3 bases and the J segment 9 bases; nucleotides outside the gene matches: 7. The CDR3 is made up of 14 amino acids. The CDR3: CASSQGQEPRPQHF. In nucleotides, the CDR3 is TGTGCCAGCAGCCAGGGACAGGAACCGAGGCCCCAGCATTTT.

With respect to this clone: Other DNA sequences in this sample translate to the same CDR3. The rearrangement uses TRBV5-1 and TRBJ2-1; D unresolved. Trimming pared 2 bases from V and 0 bases from J, leaving 6 bases between. This CDR3 is 14 amino acids long. Germline CDR1 and CDR2: SGHRS and YFSETQ. The DNA of the CDR3 is TGCGCCAGCAGCTTCACGAGCTCCTACAATGAGCAGTTCTTC. Protein: CASSFTSSYNEQFF.

The V and J genes are TRBV5-1 and TRBJ2-7; a possible D gene is TRBD2 (5 bases). Germline loops: CDR1 SGHRS, CDR2 YFSETQ. Trimming left V 1 base short and J 3 bases short, with 8 bases between. This CDR3 has 13 residues. The DNA of the CDR3 is TGCGCCAGCAGCTTGTCCGGGGACTACGAGCAGTACTTC. Translation gives CASSLSGDYEQYF.

The chain joins TRBV28 to TRBJ1-2, with 9 bases aligning to TRBD1. CDR1 MDHEN and CDR2 SYDVKM come from the germline V gene. With V trimmed by 5 bases and J by 5 bases, 12 bases remained unmatched. This CDR3 contains 16 residues. CDR3 amino acids: CASSISTGGFIYGYTF. CDR3 nucleotide sequence: TGTGCCAGCAGTATATCCACAGGGGGCTTTATTTATGGCTACACCTTC.

The chain recombines TRBV4-3 with TRBJ2-7, with 11 bases that match TRBD2. This CDR3 contains 16 residues. The germline CDR1 and CDR2 sequences are LGHNA and YSLEER. V was clipped by 4 bases and J by 4 bases; unmatched bases: 9. In DNA, the CDR3 is TGCGCCAGCAGCCCGCAAACTAGCGGGAGTTTTTACGAGCAGTACTTC. This codes for CASSPQTSGSFYEQYF.

This sequence joins TRBV5-4 and TRBJ2-5, with 13 bases matching TRBD2. Germline CDR1 and CDR2: SGHNT and YYREEE (reference sequence). Trimming at V came to 0 bases and at J to 3 bases, leaving 8 bases not matched to a gene. The CDR3 is 18 amino acids. This CDR3 is CASSLDRWTSGRKETQYF. CDR3 in DNA: TGTGCCAGCAGCTTGGATCGCTGGACTAGCGGGAGAAAAGAGACCCAGTACTTC.

The genes are TRBV4-1 and TRBJ2-4; TRBD2 aligns across 12 bases. CDR3 length: 21 residues. Looked up from germline, CDR1 is MGHRA and CDR2 is YSYEKL. V trimming: 1 base; J trimming: 1 base; junction bases outside the gene matches: 14. The DNA of the CDR3 is TGCGCCAGCAGCCAAGGGGGCCCTAGCGGGAGGGCGGGCCGGGCCAAAAACATTCAGTACTTC. Residues: CASSQGGPSGRAGRAKNIQYF.

The V call is TRBV7-2, the J call TRBJ1-5; D remains unclear. This CDR3 spans 16 amino acids. V lost 5 bases and J 4 bases, leaving 18 bases between the germline ends. The germline gives CDR1 SGHTA, CDR2 FQGNSA. In DNA form, the CDR3 reads TGTGCCAGCAGCCAGAGGGTGGGAATCTTAAATCAGCCCCAGCATTTT. It is translated as CASSQRVGILNQPQHF.

V is TRBV6-5 and J is TRBJ2-1; D possibly matches TRBD1 or TRBD2 (5 bases each). Per the germline V gene, CDR1 is MNHEY and CDR2 is SVGAGI. The length of the CDR3 is 12 residues. Deletions cut 6 bases from V and 7 bases from J, with 10 bases between. CDR3 residues: CASRTWGNEQFF. CDR3 in DNA: TGTGCCAGCAGAACCTGGGGGAATGAGCAGTTCTTC.

The J gene is TRBJ1-5, the V gene TRBV6-6; maybe TRBD1 (5 bases). V gave up 3 bases and J gave up 9 bases, with 18 bases separating them. The CDR3 runs to 15 residues. Germline V gene sequence: CDR1 MNHNY, CDR2 SVGAGI (reference sequence). DNA for the CDR3: TGTGCCAGCAGTTATTCCGCCCCAGGGCTATCGCCCCAGCATTTT. Residues: CASSYSAPGLSPQHF.